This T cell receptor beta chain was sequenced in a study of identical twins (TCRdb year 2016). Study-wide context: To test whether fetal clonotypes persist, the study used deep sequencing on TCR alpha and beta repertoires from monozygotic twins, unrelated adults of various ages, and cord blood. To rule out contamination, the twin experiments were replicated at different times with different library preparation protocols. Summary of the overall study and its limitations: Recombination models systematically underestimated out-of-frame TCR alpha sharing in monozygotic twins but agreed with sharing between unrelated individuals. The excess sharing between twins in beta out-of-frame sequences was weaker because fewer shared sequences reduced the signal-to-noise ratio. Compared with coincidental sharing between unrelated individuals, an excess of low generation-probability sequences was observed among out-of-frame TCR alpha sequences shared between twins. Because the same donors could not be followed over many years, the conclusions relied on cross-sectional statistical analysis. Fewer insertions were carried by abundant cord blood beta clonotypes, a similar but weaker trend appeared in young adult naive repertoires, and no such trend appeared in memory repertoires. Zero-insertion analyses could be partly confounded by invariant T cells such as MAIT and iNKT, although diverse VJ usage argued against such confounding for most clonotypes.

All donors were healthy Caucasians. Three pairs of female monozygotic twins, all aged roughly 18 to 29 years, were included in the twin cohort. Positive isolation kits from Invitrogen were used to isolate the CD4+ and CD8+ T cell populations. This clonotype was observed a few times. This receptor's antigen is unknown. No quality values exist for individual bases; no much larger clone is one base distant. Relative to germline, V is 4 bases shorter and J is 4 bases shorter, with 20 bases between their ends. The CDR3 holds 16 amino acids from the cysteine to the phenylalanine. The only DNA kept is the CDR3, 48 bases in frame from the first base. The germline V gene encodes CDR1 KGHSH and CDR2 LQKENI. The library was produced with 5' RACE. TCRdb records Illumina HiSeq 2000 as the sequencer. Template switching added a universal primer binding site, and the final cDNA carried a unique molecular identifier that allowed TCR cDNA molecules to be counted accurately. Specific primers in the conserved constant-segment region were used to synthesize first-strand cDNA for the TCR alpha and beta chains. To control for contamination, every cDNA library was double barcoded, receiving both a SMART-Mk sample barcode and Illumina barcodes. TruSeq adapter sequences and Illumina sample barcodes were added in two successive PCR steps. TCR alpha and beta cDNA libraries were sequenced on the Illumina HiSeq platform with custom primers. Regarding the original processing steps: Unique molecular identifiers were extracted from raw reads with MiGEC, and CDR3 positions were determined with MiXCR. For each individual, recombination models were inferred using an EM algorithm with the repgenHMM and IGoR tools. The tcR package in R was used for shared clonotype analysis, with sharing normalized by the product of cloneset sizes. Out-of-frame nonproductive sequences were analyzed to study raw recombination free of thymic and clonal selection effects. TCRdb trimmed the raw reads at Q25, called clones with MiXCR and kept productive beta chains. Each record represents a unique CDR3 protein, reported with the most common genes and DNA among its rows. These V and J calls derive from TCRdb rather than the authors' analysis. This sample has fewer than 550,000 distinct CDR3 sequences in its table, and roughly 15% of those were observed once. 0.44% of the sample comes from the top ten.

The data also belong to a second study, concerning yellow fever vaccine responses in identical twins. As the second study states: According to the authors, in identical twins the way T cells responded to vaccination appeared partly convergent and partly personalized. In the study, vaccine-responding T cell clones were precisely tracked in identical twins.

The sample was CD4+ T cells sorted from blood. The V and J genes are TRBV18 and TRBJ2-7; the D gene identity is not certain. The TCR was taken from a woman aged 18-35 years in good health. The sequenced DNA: TGTGCCAGCTCACTGGTAGAGGTGGTTGGATGGTACGAGCAGTACTTC. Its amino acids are CASSLVEVVGWYEQYF. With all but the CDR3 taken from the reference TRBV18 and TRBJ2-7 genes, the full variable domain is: NAGVMQNPRHLVRRRGQEARLRCSPMKGHSHVYWYRQLPEEGLKFMVYLQKENIIDESGMPKERFSAEFPKEGPSILRIQQVVRGDSAAYFCASSLVEVVGWYEQYFGPGTRLTVT.